The T cell receptor beta chain under discussion was sequenced for a study of blood T cells in healthy people across ages. For this clonotype: Its antigen is not identified.

Germline values: CDR1 MGHRA, CDR2 YSYEKL. Trimming cost V 0 bases and J 5 bases, with 7 bases left between them. This CDR3 is 13 amino acids long. It was with a sample-barcoded 5' primer and a J-beta primer mix that a second PCR of roughly 7 to 12 cycles was run. TCRdb ran MiXCR on the 5' RACE reads and lists one entry per CDR3 protein. The repertoire holds under 2,000,000 distinct CDR3 sequences, with around 50% as singletons. Regarding the study as a whole: Long-lived donors exceeded aged donors in naive CD4+ cells and diversity.

The chain recombines TRBV4-1 with TRBJ1-2; D ambiguous. The TCR was taken from a woman between 40 and 50 years old in good health. The sequenced sample consisted of blood. Written as DNA, the CDR3 is TGCGCCAGCAGCCAAGATGGGCAGTATGGCTACACCTTC. As protein: CASSQDGQYGYTF.